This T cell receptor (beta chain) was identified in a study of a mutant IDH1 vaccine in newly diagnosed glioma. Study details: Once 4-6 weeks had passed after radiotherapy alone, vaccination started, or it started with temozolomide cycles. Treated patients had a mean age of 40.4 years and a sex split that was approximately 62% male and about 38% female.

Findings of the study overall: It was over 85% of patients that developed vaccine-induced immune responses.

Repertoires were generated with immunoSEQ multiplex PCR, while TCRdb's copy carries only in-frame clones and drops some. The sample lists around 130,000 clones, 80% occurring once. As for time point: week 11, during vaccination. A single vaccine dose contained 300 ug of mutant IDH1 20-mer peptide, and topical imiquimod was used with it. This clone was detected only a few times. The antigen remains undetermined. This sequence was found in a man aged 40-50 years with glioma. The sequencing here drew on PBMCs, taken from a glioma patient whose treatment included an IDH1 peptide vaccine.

CDR3 residues: CASSLGTGREPQHF. The DNA for the CDR3 is TGTGCCAGCAGCTTAGGGACAGGGAGAGAGCCCCAGCATTTT. V usage is TRBV7-9 and J usage is TRBJ1-5; 8 positions match TRBD1. The germline gives CDR1 SEHNR, CDR2 FQNEAQ (reference sequence). V shed 1 base, J shed 8 bases, and the junction held 4 bases outside the gene matches. The CDR3 totals 14 residues.